This T cell receptor (beta chain) was recovered during a study of technical replicates of blood from several donors (dated by TCRdb to 2016 to 2017). V loses 3 bases of germline sequence and J loses 5 bases, and the interval between the two ends is 4 bases. The cysteine opens and the phenylalanine closes a CDR3 of 12 amino acids. Only the CDR3 portion is preserved as DNA: 36 bases, with reading frame beginning at the first base. The germline V gene yields SGHTA for CDR1 and FQGNSA for CDR2. With respect to this clone: The antigen this receptor binds is unknown. Base-call qualities are not available, and no considerably larger clone is one nucleotide away.

The library was obtained by the immunoSEQ multiplex PCR assay. TCRdb's version of the immuneACCESS table is confined to in-frame rearrangements and falls short of the full clone set. An unresolved V gene accounts for under half of the shortfall where checked; the remainder is of unknown origin. For this sample there are 75,000 to 80,000 clones; approximately 94% appear just once. About 0.35% of the sample is taken by the ten largest. The sequencing sample was made of T cells isolated from PBMCs. This receptor was taken from a human donor in good health. The sequence is built from TRBV7-2 and TRBJ2-2, with no reliable assignment of the D segment. The DNA sequence is TGTGCCAGCAGCTTCGGGACCGGGGAGCTGTTTTTT. Translated, this gives CASSFGTGELFF.